This T cell receptor (beta chain) originates from a study of cytomegalovirus exposure and HLA in healthy donors. Study details: Drawn from HLA-typed donors, tens of millions of unique TCRs were held in an early data release.

Study-level findings and limits: Certain sequence variants were highly shared and formed a cluster, and this cluster was likely a sequencing artifact. Altogether, 150 to 200 TCR beta chains were recorded as cytomegalovirus-associated. Common viral pathogens were later found to be apparently linked to several of the most significant clusters.

This CDR3 region has 17 residues. Germline loops: CDR1 SQVTM, CDR2 ANQGSEA. The V end was cut by 1 base, the J end by 0 bases, with 19 bases between. With regard to this clone: Its antigen is still unknown.

Primers: 60 Vbeta forward and 13 Jbeta reverse. The method was immunoSEQ multiplex PCR; TCRdb's version includes in-frame clones alone and lacks a portion of them. The sample holds fewer than 150,000 clones; around 77% are singletons and the top ten take 15% to 20%. This sequence originates from a man aged 50 to 59 in good health and CMV-seropositive. The gene calls are TRBV29-1 and TRBJ2-7; D perhaps matches TRBD2 (6 bases). The sequencing input was PBMCs. The CDR3 spells CSVEGVSGGPPSYEQYF. The CDR3 nucleotides are TGCAGCGTTGAAGGAGTGTCCGGGGGACCCCCCTCCTACGAGCAGTACTTC.